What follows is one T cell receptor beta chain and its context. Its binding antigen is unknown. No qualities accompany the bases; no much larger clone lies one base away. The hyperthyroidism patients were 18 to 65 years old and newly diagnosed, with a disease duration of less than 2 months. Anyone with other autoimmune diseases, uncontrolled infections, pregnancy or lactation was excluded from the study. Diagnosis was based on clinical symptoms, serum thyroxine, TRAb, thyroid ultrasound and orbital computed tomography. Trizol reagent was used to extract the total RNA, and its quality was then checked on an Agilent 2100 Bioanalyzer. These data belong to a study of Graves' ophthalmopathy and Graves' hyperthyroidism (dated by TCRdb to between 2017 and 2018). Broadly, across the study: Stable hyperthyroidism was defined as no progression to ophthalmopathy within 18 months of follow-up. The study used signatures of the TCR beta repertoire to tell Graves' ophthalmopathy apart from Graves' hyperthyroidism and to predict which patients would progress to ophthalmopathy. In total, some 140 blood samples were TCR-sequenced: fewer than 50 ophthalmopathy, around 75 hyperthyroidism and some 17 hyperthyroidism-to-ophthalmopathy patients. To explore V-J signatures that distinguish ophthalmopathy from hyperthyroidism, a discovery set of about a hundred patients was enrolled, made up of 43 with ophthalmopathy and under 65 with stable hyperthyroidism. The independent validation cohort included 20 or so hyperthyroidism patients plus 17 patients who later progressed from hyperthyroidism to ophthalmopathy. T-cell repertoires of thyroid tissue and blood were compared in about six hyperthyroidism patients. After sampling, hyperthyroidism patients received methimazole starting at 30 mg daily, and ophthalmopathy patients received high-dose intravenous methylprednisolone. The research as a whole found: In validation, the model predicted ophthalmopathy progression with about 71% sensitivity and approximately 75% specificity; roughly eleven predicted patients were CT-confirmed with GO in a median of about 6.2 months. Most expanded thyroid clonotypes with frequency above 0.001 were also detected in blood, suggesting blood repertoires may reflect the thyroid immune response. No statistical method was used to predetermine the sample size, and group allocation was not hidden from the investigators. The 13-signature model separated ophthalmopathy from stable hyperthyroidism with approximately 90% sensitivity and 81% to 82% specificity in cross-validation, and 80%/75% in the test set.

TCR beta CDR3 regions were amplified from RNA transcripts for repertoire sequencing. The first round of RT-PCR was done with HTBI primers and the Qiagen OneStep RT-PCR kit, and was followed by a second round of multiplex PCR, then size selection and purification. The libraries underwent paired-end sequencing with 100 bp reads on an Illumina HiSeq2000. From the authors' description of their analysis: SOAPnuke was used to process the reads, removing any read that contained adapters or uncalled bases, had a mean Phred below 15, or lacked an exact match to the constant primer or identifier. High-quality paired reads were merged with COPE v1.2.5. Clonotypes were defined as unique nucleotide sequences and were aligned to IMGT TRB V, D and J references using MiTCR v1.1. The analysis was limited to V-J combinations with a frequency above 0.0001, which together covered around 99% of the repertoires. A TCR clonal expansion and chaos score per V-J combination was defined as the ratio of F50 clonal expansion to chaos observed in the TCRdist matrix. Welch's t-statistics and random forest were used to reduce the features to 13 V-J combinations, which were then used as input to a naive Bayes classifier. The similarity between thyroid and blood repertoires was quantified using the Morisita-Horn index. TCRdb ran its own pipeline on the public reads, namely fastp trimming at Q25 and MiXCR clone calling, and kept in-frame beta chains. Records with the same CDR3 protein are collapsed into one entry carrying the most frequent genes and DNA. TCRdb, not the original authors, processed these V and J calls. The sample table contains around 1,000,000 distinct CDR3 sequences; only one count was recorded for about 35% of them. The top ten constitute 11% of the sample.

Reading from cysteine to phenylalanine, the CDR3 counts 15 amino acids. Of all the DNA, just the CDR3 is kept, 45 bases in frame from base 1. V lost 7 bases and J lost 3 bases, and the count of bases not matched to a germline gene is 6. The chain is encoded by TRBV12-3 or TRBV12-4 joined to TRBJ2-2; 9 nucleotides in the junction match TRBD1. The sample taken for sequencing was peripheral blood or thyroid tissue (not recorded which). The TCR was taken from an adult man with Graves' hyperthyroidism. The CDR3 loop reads CASTRWDRDTGELFF. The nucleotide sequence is TGTGCCAGCACCAGATGGGACAGGGACACCGGGGAGCTGTTTTTT.